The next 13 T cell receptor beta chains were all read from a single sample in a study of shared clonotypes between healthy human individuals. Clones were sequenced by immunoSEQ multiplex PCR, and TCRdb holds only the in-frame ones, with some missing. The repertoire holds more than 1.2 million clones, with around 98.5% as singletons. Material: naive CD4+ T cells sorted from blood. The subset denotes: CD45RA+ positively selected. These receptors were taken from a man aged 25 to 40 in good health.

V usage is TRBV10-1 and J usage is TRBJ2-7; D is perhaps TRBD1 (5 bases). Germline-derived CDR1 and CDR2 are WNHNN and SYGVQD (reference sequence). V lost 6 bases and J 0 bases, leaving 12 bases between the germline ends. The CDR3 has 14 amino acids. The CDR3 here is CASSPRVLSYEQYF. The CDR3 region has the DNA TGCGCCAGCAGCCCCAGGGTACTCTCCTACGAGCAGTACTTC.

The CDR3 loop reads CASSLELARATGELFF. The CDR3 nucleotides read TGTGCCAGCAGCTTAGAGCTAGCTAGAGCGACCGGGGAGCTGTTTTTT. V usage is TRBV7-2 and J usage is TRBJ2-2; D is perhaps TRBD2 (5 bases). V dropped 1 base and J dropped 5 bases, with 14 bases sitting between them. In germline, CDR1 is SGHTA, CDR2 FQGNSA. This CDR3 comprises 16 residues.

CDR3 nucleotides: TGTGCCAGCAGCTTAGACAAGACCGAGCAGTACTTC. Protein product: CASSLDKTEQYF. The chain couples TRBV7-9 to TRBJ2-7, with D unresolved. V was shortened by 1 base and J by 6 bases, with 7 bases between the two germline ends. CDR3 size: 12 residues. The germline V gene has CDR1 SEHNR and CDR2 FQNEAQ (reference sequence).

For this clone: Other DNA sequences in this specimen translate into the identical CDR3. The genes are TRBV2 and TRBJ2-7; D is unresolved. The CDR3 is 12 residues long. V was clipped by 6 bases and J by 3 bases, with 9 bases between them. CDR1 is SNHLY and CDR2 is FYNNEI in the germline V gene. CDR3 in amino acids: CASSRDRYEQYF. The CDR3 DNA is TGTGCCAGCAGCCGCGACCGCTACGAGCAGTACTTC.

The CDR3 nucleotides read TGTGCCAGCAGTGAGGAGGGGTATCAGCCCCAGCATTTT. It specifies CASSEEGYQPQHF. The rearrangement links TRBV2 to TRBJ1-5, with D perhaps TRBD1 (5 bases). This CDR3 contains 13 residues. V lost 3 bases to trimming and J lost 5 bases, with 8 bases between them. Germline V CDR1 and CDR2: SNHLY, FYNNEI.

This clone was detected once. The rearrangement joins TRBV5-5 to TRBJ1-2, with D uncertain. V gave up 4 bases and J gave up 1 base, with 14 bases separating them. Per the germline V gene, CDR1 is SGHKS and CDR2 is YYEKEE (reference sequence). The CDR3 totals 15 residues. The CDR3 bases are TGTGCCAGCAGCAATCTGGCGGAGTATAACTATGGCTACACCTTC. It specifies CASSNLAEYNYGYTF.

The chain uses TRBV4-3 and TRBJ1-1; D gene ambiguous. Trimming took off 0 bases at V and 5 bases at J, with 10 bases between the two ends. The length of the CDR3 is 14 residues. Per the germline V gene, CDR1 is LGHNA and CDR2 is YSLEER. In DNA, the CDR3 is TGCGCCAGCAGCCAAGATACCCAGAGGACTGAAGCTTTCTTT. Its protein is CASSQDTQRTEAFF.

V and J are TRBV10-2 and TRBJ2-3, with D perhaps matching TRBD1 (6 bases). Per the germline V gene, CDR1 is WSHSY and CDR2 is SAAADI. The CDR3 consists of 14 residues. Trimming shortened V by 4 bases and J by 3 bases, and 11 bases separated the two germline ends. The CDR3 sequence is CASSGTRGTDTQYF. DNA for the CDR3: TGCGCCAGCAGTGGGACCAGGGGAACAGATACGCAGTATTTT.

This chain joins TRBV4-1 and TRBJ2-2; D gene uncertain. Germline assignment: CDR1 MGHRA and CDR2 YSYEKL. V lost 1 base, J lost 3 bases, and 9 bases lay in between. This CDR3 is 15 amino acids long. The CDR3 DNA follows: TGCGCCAGCAGCCAAGTCCAACAGTACACCGGGGAGCTGTTTTTT. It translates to CASSQVQQYTGELFF.

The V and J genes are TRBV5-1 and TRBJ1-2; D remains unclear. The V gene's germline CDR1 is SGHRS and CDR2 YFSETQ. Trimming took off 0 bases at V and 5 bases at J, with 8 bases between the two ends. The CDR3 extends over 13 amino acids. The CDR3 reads CASSLESRYGYTF. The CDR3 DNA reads TGCGCCAGCAGCTTGGAATCAAGATATGGCTACACCTTC.

The CDR3 bases are TGCGCCAGCAGCCCGGGACTAGCGGGACCACAAGAGACCCAGTACTTC. Translating it yields CASSPGLAGPQETQYF. This chain uses TRBV5-1 with TRBJ2-5; 13 nucleotides agree with TRBD2. Looked up from germline, CDR1 is SGHRS and CDR2 is YFSETQ. The V and J ends lost 4 bases and 2 bases, in that order; junction bases with no gene match: 5. The CDR3 has 16 residues.

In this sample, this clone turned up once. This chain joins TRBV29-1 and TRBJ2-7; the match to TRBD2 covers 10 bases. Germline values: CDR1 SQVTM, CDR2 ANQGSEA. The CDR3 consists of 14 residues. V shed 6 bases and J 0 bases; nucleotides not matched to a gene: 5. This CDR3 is CSVRGLAASYEQYF. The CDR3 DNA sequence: TGCAGCGTCCGCGGACTAGCGGCCTCCTACGAGCAGTACTTC.

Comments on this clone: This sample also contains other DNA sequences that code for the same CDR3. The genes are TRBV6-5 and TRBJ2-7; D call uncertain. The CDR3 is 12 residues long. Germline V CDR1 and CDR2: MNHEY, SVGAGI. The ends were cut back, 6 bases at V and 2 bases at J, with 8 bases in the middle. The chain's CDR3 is CASSGQTYEQYF. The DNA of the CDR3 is TGTGCCAGCAGCGGCCAAACCTACGAGCAGTACTTC.